This T cell receptor (beta chain) stems from a study of CD8+ T cells in alopecia areata. Trimming removed 0 bases from V and 6 bases from J, with 6 bases in between. Germline V lookup: CDR1 SQVTM, CDR2 ANQGSEA. The CDR3 consists of 12 residues. Described treatment: oral pan-JAK inhibitor, 5-10 mg twice daily. Study findings and constraints: One nonresponder makes the tie between baseline CD8+ expansion and response uncertain.

Concerning this clone: The target antigen is unknown. The same CDR3 also results from other DNA sequences found in this sample.

RNA, once extracted, was reverse transcribed into cDNA for use as the sequencing template. Clones were read by immunoSEQ multiplex PCR, and TCRdb kept only the in-frame ones, dropping some. The sample comprises some 200,000 clones, 50% to 60% of which are singletons, and 3% to 3.5% rests with the top ten. Material: CD4+ T cells sorted from blood, obtained at week 4, from a patient treated with tofacitinib. The receptor's source is a human donor with alopecia areata. V usage is TRBV29-1 and J usage is TRBJ1-5; D uncertain. CDR3 protein: CSVEDPGQPQHF. CDR3 in DNA: TGCAGCGTTGAAGATCCAGGTCAGCCCCAGCATTTT.